The source of this T cell receptor (beta chain) is a study of a mutant IDH1 vaccine in newly diagnosed glioma. This clone appeared a single time. Its target is unknown. The trim removed 0 bases at V and 3 bases at J, leaving 3 bases unmatched. The CDR3 is 15 amino acids. Germline V gives CDR1 SGHAT, CDR2 FQNNGV. TCRdb's table, derived via immunoSEQ multiplex PCR, lists solely in-frame clones and lacks some. The sample lists nearly 55,000 clones, roughly 80% occurring once. Described time point: week 35, safety follow-up. Topical imiquimod was applied with each vaccine dose, which held 300 ug of mutant IDH1 20-mer peptide.

The origin of this receptor is a woman aged 18 to 35 with glioma. The chain joins TRBV11-2 to TRBJ2-7; 9 bases are a match to TRBD1. Sample: PBMCs, taken from a glioma patient whose treatment included an IDH1 peptide vaccine. The CDR3 bases are TGTGCCAGCAGCTTAGAACAGGGGGCAAGCTACGAGCAGTACTTC. The encoded protein is CASSLEQGASYEQYF. The entire variable domain, with the rest obtained from reference TRBV11-2 and TRBJ2-7, is as follows: EAGVAQSPRYKIIEKRQSVAFWCNPISGHATLYWYQQILGQGPKLLIQFQNNGVVDDSQLPKDRFSAERLKGVDSTLKIQPAKLEDSAVYLCASSLEQGASYEQYFGPGTRLTVT.